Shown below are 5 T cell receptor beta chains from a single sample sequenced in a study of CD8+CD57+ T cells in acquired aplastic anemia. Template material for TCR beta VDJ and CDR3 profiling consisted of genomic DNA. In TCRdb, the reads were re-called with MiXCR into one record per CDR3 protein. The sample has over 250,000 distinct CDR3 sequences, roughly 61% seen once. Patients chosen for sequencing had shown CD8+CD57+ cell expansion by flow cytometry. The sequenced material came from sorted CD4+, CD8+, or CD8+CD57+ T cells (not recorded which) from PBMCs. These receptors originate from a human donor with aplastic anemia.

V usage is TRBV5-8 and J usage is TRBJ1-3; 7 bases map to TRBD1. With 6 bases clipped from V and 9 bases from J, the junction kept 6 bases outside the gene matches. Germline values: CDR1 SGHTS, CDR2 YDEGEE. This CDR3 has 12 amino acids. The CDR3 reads CASIQQGITIYF. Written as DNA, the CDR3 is TGTGCCAGCATCCAACAGGGGATCACCATATATTTT.

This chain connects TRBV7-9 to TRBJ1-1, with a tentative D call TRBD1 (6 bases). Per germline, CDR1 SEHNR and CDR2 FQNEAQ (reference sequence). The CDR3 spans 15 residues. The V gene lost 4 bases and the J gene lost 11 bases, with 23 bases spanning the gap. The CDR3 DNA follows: TGTGCCAGCAGCTCGCACGATTACAGGGACCCAGAGGCTTTCTTT. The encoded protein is CASSSHDYRDPEAFF.

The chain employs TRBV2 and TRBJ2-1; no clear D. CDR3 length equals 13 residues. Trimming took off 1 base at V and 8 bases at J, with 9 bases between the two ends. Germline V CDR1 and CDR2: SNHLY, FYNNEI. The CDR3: CASSEGPLYEQFF. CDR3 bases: TGTGCCAGCAGTGAAGGGCCCCTCTATGAGCAGTTCTTC.

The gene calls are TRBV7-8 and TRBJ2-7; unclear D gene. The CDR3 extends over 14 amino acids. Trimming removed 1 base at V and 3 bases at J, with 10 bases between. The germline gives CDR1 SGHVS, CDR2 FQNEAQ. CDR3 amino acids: CASSLEPEFYEQYF. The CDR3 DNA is TGTGCCAGCAGCTTAGAACCAGAGTTCTACGAGCAGTACTTC.

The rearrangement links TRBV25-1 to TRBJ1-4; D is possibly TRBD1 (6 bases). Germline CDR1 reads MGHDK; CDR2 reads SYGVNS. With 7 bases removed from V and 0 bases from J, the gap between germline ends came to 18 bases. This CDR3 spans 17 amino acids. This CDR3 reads CASIGGRRGSTNEKLFF. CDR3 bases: TGTGCCAGCATAGGGGGTCGACGAGGATCAACTAATGAAAAACTGTTTTTT.